This T cell receptor (beta chain) was retrieved from a study of blood T cell repertoires in COVID-19. In the study's own analysis: Quantification of nucleated cells was approximated via reference gene primer amplification. The method was immunoSEQ multiplex PCR; TCRdb's version includes in-frame clones alone and lacks a portion of them. The V and J calls and clone size come from that table; D and trimming were worked out from the DNA. The top ten hold 10% to 13% of the sample, which has a few hundred thousand clones, about 90% seen once. The CDR3 runs 18 residues. Trimming at V came to 1 base and at J to 4 bases, leaving 8 bases not matched to a gene. Germline-derived CDR1 and CDR2 are SGHAT and FQNNGV.

This clonotype was obtained from a woman aged 70 to 79 with COVID-19, enrolled during active disease. Sequenced material: peripheral blood. This sequence joins TRBV11-2 and TRBJ2-1, with TRBD2 matching 12 bases. Here the CDR3 DNA reads TGTGCCAGCAGCTTAGTCCTAGCGGGAGGGCCGAGTTACAATGAGCAGTTCTTC. This sequence encodes CASSLVLAGGPSYNEQFF.